This TCR beta chain was recorded in a study of T-cell reconstitution after alpha-beta-depleted transplantation in children. This CDR3 is built from 17 residues. In germline, CDR1 is SQVTM, CDR2 ANQGSEA. Trimming removed 7 bases from V and 9 bases from J; junction bases left unmatched: 15. The library targeted TCRbeta and was prepared with unique molecular identifiers. TCRdb passed the PCR reads through MiXCR, listing each CDR3 protein once. Among 450,000 to 600,000 distinct CDR3 sequences listed, about 31% were seen once. The clonotype was recovered from a human donor who donated a stem cell graft to a child with aplastic anemia. The V and J genes are TRBV29-1 and TRBJ2-1; 16 bases map to TRBD2. The sequencing here drew on PBMCs from the stem cell graft donor, taken from the stem cell graft. This chain's CDR3 is CSGLSWGLAGGPREQFF. In DNA, the CDR3 is TGCAGCGGCCTCTCCTGGGGACTAGCGGGAGGGCCGCGTGAGCAGTTCTTC.